What follows are 19 T cell receptor beta chains derived from one specimen sequenced in a study of response to subunit inactivated influenza vaccine. TCRdb used MiXCR to reprocess the RT-PCR reads, holding one entry per CDR3 protein. The table has around 570,000 distinct CDR3 sequences, roughly 12% seen once. These sequences were also reported in another study, on T cells expressing NK-cell markers. From that second work: TCR beta cDNA was generated via 5'RACE template switching incorporating UMIs.

The sample in question was PBMCs from blood, obtained on the day of vaccination. These receptors were obtained from a man over 45 who received an inactivated influenza vaccine.

This clonotype has just a few counts. The chain joins TRBV24-1 to TRBJ1-5; 7 nucleotides agree with TRBD1. The CDR3 runs to 15 residues. Trimming took 9 bases from V and 1 from J; bases not matched to a gene: 8. Germline V gene lookup returns CDR1 KGHDR and CDR2 SFDVKD. The CDR3 coding sequence is TGTGCCACCCAGCCGACAGGGCCCAGCAATCAGCCCCAGCATTTT. As protein: CATQPTGPSNQPQHF.

The V gene is TRBV11-2, the J gene TRBJ2-2; D is unclear. CDR1 and CDR2 from the germline V gene are SGHAT and FQNNGV. There are 13 residues in the CDR3. Trimming cost V 6 bases and J 6 bases, with 11 bases left between them. The CDR3: CASSQSGAGELFF. The CDR3 region has the DNA TGTGCCAGCAGTCAAAGTGGGGCCGGGGAGCTGTTTTTT.

V gene TRBV5-1 combines with J gene TRBJ2-5, with a weak D call TRBD1 (6 bases). The germline gives CDR1 SGHRS, CDR2 YFSETQ. The CDR3 totals 14 residues. V was pared by 0 bases and J by 5 bases, with 11 bases between. The CDR3 DNA follows: TGCGCCAGCAGCTTGGATCCAGGGGCGGAGACCCAGTACTTC. This gives the protein CASSLDPGAETQYF.

V usage is TRBV11-2 and J usage is TRBJ2-1; D not certain. In germline, CDR1 is SGHAT, CDR2 FQNNGV. The germline V and J ends were trimmed by 4 bases and 10 bases, with 17 bases remaining between them. This CDR3 spans 14 amino acids. CDR3 sequence: CASSSSPRVGEQFF. The CDR3 nucleotides read TGTGCCAGCAGCTCATCACCCCGCGTAGGGGAGCAGTTCTTC.

This rearrangement joins TRBV29-1 to TRBJ2-5, with no clear D. Trimming pared 6 bases from V and 0 bases from J, leaving 8 bases between. The V gene's germline CDR1 is SQVTM and CDR2 ANQGSEA. The CDR3 spans 12 residues. CDR3 residues: CSVQQHQETQYF. In DNA, the CDR3 is TGCAGCGTACAACAGCACCAAGAGACCCAGTACTTC.

This clonotype was counted only a few times. The chain links TRBV10-3 to TRBJ1-6, with TRBD1 as a possible D gene (5 bases). Deletions cut 10 bases from V and 7 bases from J, with 14 bases between. The length of the CDR3 is 13 residues. Germline CDR1 and CDR2: ENHRY and SYGVKD. The CDR3 nucleotides read TGTGCCACCTCTGAGACAGTGAATTCACCCCTCCACTTT. Translated, it gives CATSETVNSPLHF.

The J gene is TRBJ1-1, the V gene TRBV9; D is ambiguous. This CDR3 comprises 15 residues. Looked up from germline, CDR1 is SGDLS and CDR2 is YYNGEE. The germline V and J ends were trimmed by 7 bases and 1 base, with 17 bases remaining between them. This CDR3 reads CASALGPAGNTEAFF. For the CDR3, the DNA is TGTGCCAGCGCGTTAGGACCAGCCGGGAACACTGAAGCTTTCTTT.

This clonotype has just a few counts. V usage is TRBV28 and J usage is TRBJ2-2; 7 nucleotides align to TRBD1. J lost 4 bases, V lost 4 bases, and 3 bases had no gene match. CDR3 length equals 14 residues. Germline CDR1 reads MDHEN; CDR2 reads SYDVKM. CDR3 sequence: CASSWAGGTGELFF. The CDR3 coding sequence is TGTGCCAGCAGTTGGGCAGGGGGCACCGGGGAGCTGTTTTTT.

This clonotype showed up many times. The CDR3 loop is CASRGTSYTDTQYF. DNA for the CDR3: TGTGCCAGCAGAGGGACTTCCTACACAGATACGCAGTATTTT. The chain uses TRBV28 and TRBJ2-3, with D possibly matching TRBD2 (6 bases). V was trimmed by 6 bases and J by 2 bases, leaving 12 bases between them. CDR3 length: 14 residues. Looked up from germline, CDR1 is MDHEN and CDR2 is SYDVKM.

The rearrangement uses TRBV20-1 and TRBJ2-1, with D possibly TRBD2 on 6 matching bases. Looked up from germline, CDR1 is DFQATT and CDR2 is SNEGSKA (reference sequence). Trimming stripped 5 bases from V and 0 bases from J, with 14 bases between. There are 15 residues in the CDR3. As DNA, the CDR3 is TGCAGTGCTTCCCAACTAGCTCGCTCCTACAATGAGCAGTTCTTC. The encoded protein is CSASQLARSYNEQFF.

This sequence joins TRBV12-3 or TRBV12-4 and TRBJ2-7, with D unresolved. CDR3 size: 13 residues. Trimming shortened V by 5 bases and J by 2 bases, and 10 bases separated the two germline ends. The CDR3 DNA reads TGTGCCAGCAGTCCGGCGTCAACCTACGAGCAGTACTTC. Translated: CASSPASTYEQYF.

This sequence joins TRBV2 and TRBJ2-3; 9 positions agree with TRBD1. The V segment lost 8 bases and the J segment 2 bases; nucleotides outside the gene matches: 5. The CDR3 is 14 amino acids. Germline V lookup: CDR1 SNHLY, CDR2 FYNNEI. This CDR3 is CASRQGGNTDTQYF. In nucleotides, the CDR3 is TGTGCCAGCCGACAGGGGGGGAACACAGATACGCAGTATTTT.

The sample holds a few counts of this clonotype. This sequence joins TRBV29-1 and TRBJ2-5, with TRBD2 identical over 8 bases. The CDR3 length is 13 residues. Germline lookup yields CDR1 SQVTM and CDR2 ANQGSEA. The junction had 2 bases not matched to a gene; V was cut back by 5 bases and J by 0 bases. The CDR3 region is CSVRGGYQETQYF. The CDR3 bases are TGCAGCGTTCGCGGGGGGTACCAAGAGACCCAGTACTTC. Combining the CDR3 with reference TRBV29-1 and TRBJ2-5 gives the whole variable domain SAVISQKPSRDICQRGTSLTIQCQVDSQVTMMFWYRQQPGQSLTLIATANQGSEATYESGFVIDKFPISRPNLTFSTLTVSNMSPEDSSIYLCSVRGGYQETQYFGPGTRLLVL.

The chain is built from TRBV12-3 or TRBV12-4 and TRBJ2-7; 10 nucleotides agree with TRBD2. The V segment lost 4 bases and the J segment 1 base; nucleotides outside the gene matches: 4. This CDR3 is built from 15 residues. DNA of the CDR3: TGTGCCAGCAGTTGGTCTAGCGGGGGTTCCTACGAGCAGTACTTC. It specifies CASSWSSGGSYEQYF.

The rearrangement links TRBV29-1 to TRBJ1-2, with D unclear. Germline values: CDR1 SQVTM, CDR2 ANQGSEA. V shed 1 base and J shed 4 bases, with 19 bases lying between them. The CDR3 is 16 amino acids. The CDR3 coding sequence is TGCAGCGTTGAAGCCCCTTCCGAACGCTGGAGCTATGGCTACACCTTC. It codes for CSVEAPSERWSYGYTF.

This clonotype was seen repeatedly, ten times or more. The chain recombines TRBV5-1 with TRBJ2-4, with 7 bases identical to TRBD1. This CDR3 has 15 residues. The J segment lost 1 base and the V segment lost 4 bases, leaving 5 bases of the junction unmatched. From germline, CDR1 is SGHRS and CDR2 YFSETQ. CDR3 DNA sequence: TGCGCCAGCAGCCCAACGGACAGGGCCAAAAACATTCAGTACTTC. Its translation is CASSPTDRAKNIQYF.

The chain carries TRBV4-2 and TRBJ2-2, with 9 bases matching TRBD2. The V segment lost 5 bases and the J segment 8 bases; nucleotides outside the gene matches: 15. Germline V gene lookup returns CDR1 LGHNA and CDR2 YNFKEQ. The CDR3 is made up of 17 amino acids. The DNA for the CDR3 is TGTGCCAGCAGCTCCTGGGCTAGCGGGGACCTGGCGGGGGAGCTGTTTTTT. Translating it yields CASSSWASGDLAGELFF.

The chain combines TRBV5-4 with TRBJ1-2, with D maybe TRBD1 (5 bases). The V end lost 3 bases, the J end lost 7 bases, and 13 bases lay between the germline ends. The CDR3 spans 13 residues. Germline lookup yields CDR1 SGHNT and CDR2 YYREEE (reference sequence). CDR3 region: CASSSDMGFGYTF. CDR3 in DNA: TGTGCCAGCAGCTCGGACATGGGGTTTGGCTACACCTTC.

This clonotype was counted a few times. J is TRBJ2-2 and V is TRBV7-6; 12 bases align to TRBD2. Per germline, CDR1 SGHVS and CDR2 FNYEAQ. The CDR3 loop spans 15 amino acids. V shed 5 bases, J shed 7 bases, and the junction held 5 bases outside the gene matches. This CDR3 reads CASSLTSGSSGELFF. CDR3 coding DNA: TGTGCCAGCAGCCTGACTAGCGGGAGCAGCGGGGAGCTGTTTTTT.